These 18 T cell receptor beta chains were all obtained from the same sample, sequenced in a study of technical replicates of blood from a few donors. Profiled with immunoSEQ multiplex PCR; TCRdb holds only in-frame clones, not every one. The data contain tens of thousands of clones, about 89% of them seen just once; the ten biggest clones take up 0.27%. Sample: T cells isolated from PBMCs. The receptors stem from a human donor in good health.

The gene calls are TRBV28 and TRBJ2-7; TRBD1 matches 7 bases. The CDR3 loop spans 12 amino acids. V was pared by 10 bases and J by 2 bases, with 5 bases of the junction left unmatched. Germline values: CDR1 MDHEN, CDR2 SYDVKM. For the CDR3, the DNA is TGTGCCACCCGGGACAGTCCCTACGAGCAGTACTTC. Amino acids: CATRDSPYEQYF. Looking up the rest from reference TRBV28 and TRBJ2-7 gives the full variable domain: DVKVTQSSRYLVKRTGEKVFLECVQDMDHENMFWYRQDPGLGLRLIYFSYDVKMKEKGDIPEGYSVSREKKERFSLILESASTNQTSMYLCATRDSPYEQYFGPGTRLTVT.

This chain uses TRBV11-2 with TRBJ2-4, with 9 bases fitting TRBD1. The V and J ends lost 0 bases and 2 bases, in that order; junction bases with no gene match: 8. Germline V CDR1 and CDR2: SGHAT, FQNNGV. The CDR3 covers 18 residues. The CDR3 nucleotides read TGTGCCAGCAGCTTAGATCCCCGGACAGGGGTGACCAAAAACATTCAGTACTTC. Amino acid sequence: CASSLDPRTGVTKNIQYF.

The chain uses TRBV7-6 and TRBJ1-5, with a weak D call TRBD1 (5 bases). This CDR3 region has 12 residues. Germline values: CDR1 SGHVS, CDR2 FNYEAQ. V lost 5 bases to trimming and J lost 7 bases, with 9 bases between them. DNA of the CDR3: TGTGCCAGCAGCCAGGGAAACCAGCCCCAGCATTTT. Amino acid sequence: CASSQGNQPQHF.

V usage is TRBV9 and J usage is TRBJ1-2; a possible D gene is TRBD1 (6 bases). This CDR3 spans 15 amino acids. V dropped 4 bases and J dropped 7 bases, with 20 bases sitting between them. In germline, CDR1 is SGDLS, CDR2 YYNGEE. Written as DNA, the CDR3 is TGTGCCAGCAGCACTGGGCACAGGGAACTCTCTGGCTACACCTTC. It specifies CASSTGHRELSGYTF. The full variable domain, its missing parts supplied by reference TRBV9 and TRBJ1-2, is DSGVTQTPKHLITATGQRVTLRCSPRSGDLSVYWYQQSLDQGLQFLIQYYNGEERAKGNILERFSAQQFPDLHSELNLSSLELGDSALYFCASSTGHRELSGYTFGSGTRLTVV.

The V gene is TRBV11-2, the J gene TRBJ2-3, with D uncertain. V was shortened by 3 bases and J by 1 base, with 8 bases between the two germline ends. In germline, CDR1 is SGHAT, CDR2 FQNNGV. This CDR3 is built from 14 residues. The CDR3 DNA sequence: TGTGCCAGCAGCTTTTTTTCGGGCACAGATACGCAGTATTTT. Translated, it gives CASSFFSGTDTQYF.

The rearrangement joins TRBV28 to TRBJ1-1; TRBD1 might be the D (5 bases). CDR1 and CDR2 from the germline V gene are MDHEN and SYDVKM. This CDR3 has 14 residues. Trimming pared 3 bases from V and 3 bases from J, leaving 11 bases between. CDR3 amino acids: CASSFSGFYTEAFF. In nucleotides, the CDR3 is TGTGCCAGCAGTTTCTCAGGGTTTTACACTGAAGCTTTCTTT.

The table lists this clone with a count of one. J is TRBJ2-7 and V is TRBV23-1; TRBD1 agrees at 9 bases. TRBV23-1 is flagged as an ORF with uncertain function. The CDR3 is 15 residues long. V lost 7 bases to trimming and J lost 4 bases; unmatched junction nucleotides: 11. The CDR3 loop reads CASTHRGRQEYEQYF. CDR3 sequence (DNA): TGCGCCAGCACCCACAGGGGGCGTCAAGAGTACGAGCAGTACTTC.

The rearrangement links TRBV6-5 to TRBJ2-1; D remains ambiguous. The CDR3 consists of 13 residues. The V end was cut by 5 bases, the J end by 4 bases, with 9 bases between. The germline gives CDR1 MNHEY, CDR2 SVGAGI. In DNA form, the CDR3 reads TGTGCCAGCAGTGCCGACATGTACAATGAGCAGTTCTTC. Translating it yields CASSADMYNEQFF.

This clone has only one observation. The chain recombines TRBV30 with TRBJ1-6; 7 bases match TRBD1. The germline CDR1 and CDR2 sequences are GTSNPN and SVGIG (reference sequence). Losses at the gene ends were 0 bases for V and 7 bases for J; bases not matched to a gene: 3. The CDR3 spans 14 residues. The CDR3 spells CAWSVLQGNSPLHF. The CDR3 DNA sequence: TGTGCCTGGAGTGTCCTACAGGGGAATTCACCCCTCCACTTT.

CDR3: CASRRDSYGYTF. The CDR3 nucleotides are TGCGCCAGCAGGCGGGACAGTTATGGCTACACCTTC. The chain employs TRBV5-1 and TRBJ1-2; TRBD1 aligns across 7 bases. From germline, CDR1 is SGHRS and CDR2 YFSETQ. With 5 bases clipped from V and 5 bases from J, the junction kept 3 bases outside the gene matches. The CDR3 is 12 residues long.

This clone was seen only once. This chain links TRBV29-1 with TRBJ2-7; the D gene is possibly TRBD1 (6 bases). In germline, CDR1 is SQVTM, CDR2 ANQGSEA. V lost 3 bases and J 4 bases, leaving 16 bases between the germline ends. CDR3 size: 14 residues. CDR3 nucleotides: TGCAGCGTTGACGGTGGGGGCGCAGGGTACGAGCAGTACTTC. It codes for CSVDGGGAGYEQYF.

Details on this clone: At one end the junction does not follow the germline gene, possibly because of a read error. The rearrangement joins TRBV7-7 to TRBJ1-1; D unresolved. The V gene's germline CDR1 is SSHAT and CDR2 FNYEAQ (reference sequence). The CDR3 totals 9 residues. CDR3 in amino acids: CASSPGAFF. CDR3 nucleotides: TGTGCTAGCAGCCCCGGGGCTTTCTTT.

The CDR3 DNA reads as TGTGCCAGCAGCCCCTCCGAGGGGACAGGCTTTCTGAGGAGCTATGGCTACACCTTC. This sequence encodes CASSPSEGTGFLRSYGYTF. The chain uses TRBV27 and TRBJ1-2; 8 bases line up with TRBD1. CDR1 is MNHEY, CDR2 SMNVEV, per germline (reference sequence). There are 19 residues in the CDR3. V was pared by 6 bases and J by 4 bases, with 22 bases of the junction left unmatched.

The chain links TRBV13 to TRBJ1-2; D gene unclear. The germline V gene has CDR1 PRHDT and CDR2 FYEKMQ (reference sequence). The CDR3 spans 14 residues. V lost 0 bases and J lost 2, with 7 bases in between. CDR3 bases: TGTGCCAGCAGCTTAGGGACAATAAACTATGGCTACACCTTC. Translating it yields CASSLGTINYGYTF. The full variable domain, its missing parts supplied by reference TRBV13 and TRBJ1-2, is AAGVIQSPRHLIKEKRETATLKCYPIPRHDTVYWYQQGPGQDPQFLISFYEKMQSDKGSIPDRFSAQQFSDYHSELNMSSLELGDSALYFCASSLGTINYGYTFGSGTRLTVV.

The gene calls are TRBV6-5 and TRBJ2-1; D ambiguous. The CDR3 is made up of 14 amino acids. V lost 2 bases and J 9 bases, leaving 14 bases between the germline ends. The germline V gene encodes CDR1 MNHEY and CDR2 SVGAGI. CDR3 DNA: TGTGCCAGCAGTTACGATCGTAGTGTCGGTGAGCAGTTCTTC. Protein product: CASSYDRSVGEQFF.

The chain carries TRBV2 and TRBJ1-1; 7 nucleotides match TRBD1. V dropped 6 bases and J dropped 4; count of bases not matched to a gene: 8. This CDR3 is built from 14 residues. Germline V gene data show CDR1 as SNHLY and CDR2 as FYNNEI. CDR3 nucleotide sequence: TGTGCCAGCAGCGACACAGGGGTAGTCACTGAAGCTTTCTTT. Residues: CASSDTGVVTEAFF. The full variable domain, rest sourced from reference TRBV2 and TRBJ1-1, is EPEVTQTPSHQVTQMGQEVILRCVPISNHLYFYWYRQILGQKVEFLVSFYNNEISEKSEIFDDQFSVERPDGSNFTLKIRSTKLEDSAMYFCASSDTGVVTEAFFGQGTRLTVV.

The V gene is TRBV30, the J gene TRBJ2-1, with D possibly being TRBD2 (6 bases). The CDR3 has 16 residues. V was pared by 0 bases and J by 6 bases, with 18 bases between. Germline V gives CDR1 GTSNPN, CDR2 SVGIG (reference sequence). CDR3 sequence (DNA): TGTGCCTGGAGTGTAGCCGGAGGGGTGAGTAGCAATGAGCAGTTCTTC. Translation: CAWSVAGGVSSNEQFF.

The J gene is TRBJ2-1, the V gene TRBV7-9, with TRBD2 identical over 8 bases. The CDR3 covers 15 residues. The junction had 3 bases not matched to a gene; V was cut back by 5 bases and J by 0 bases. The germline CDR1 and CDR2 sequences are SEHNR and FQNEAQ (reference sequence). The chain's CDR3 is CASSQLADSYNEQFF. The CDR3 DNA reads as TGTGCCAGCAGCCAACTAGCGGACTCCTACAATGAGCAGTTCTTC. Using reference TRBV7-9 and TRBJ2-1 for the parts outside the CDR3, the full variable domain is DTGVSQNPRHKITKRGQNVTFRCDPISEHNRLYWYRQTLGQGPEFLTYFQNEAQLEKSRLLSDRFSAERPKGSFSTLEIQRTEQGDSAMYLCASSQLADSYNEQFFGPGTRLTVL.